The 13 T cell receptor beta chains given below trace back to one sample, sequenced in a study of CD8 T cells in ankylosing spondylitis. TCRdb passed the 5' RACE reads through MiXCR, listing each CDR3 protein once. The sample holds around 540,000 distinct CDR3 sequences, approximately 11% seen once. Whole-study results and caveats: Seemingly characteristic of ankylosing spondylitis blood was a TCR beta motif consisting of about 8 highly homologous variants.

Their specific antigens are unknown. Sequencing was carried out using blood, either unsorted or a sorted T cell fraction (not recorded which). The origin of the receptors is a male donor with ankylosing spondylitis.

This chain uses TRBV3-1 with TRBJ2-7, with D maybe TRBD1 (6 bases). V lost 2 bases and J 5 bases, leaving 13 bases between the germline ends. This CDR3 has 14 amino acids. In germline, CDR1 is LGHDT, CDR2 YNNKEL (reference sequence). CDR3 in DNA: TGTGCCAGCAGCCAAACAGGGAGTTTCCACGAGCAGTACGTC. Translation gives CASSQTGSFHEQYV.

This clonotype was counted only a few times. CDR3 residues: CSVEVRGFETQYF. Here the CDR3 DNA reads TGCAGCGTTGAGGTCAGGGGGTTTGAGACCCAGTACTTC. The chain recombines TRBV29-1 with TRBJ2-5; TRBD1 agrees at 7 bases. The length of the CDR3 is 13 residues. V trimming: 3 bases; J trimming: 5 bases; junction bases outside the gene matches: 6. CDR1 is SQVTM and CDR2 is ANQGSEA in the germline V gene.

This clonotype was detected only a few times. This chain joins TRBV5-6 and TRBJ2-3, with D perhaps matching TRBD1 (5 bases). Trimming removed 4 bases from V and 0 bases from J, with 15 bases in between. This CDR3 is built from 16 residues. Germline CDR1 and CDR2: SGHDT and YYEEEE. The chain's CDR3 is CASSPAAKGSTDTQYF. The CDR3 DNA follows: TGTGCCAGCAGCCCCGCGGCAAAGGGGAGCACAGATACGCAGTATTTT.

There are many counts of this clonotype. The chain joins TRBV12-3 or TRBV12-4 to TRBJ1-4, with D perhaps TRBD1 (5 bases). Trimming pared 4 bases from V and 0 bases from J, leaving 9 bases between. The CDR3 length is 15 residues. CDR3 DNA: TGTGCCAGCAGTTCAAGGGGAGCAACTAATGAAAAACTGTTTTTT. This encodes CASSSRGATNEKLFF.

This clonotype turned up a few times. This chain connects TRBV7-2 to TRBJ2-7, with TRBD2 matching 9 bases. Per the germline V gene, CDR1 is SGHTA and CDR2 is FQGNSA. This CDR3 is 13 amino acids long. The V and J ends lost 5 bases and 5 bases, in that order; junction bases with no gene match: 4. DNA of the CDR3: TGTGCCAGCAGCCGACCTAGCGGGAACGAGCAGTACTTC. This sequence encodes CASSRPSGNEQYF.

Many counts were recorded for this clonotype. The V call is TRBV20-1, the J call TRBJ2-5; the match to TRBD1 covers 11 bases. Unmatched junction bases numbered 4, after V lost 5 bases and J lost 2 bases. The CDR3 loop spans 14 amino acids. Germline V lookup: CDR1 DFQATT, CDR2 SNEGSKA (reference sequence). The CDR3 protein is CSAPGTGGQETQYF. CDR3 bases: TGCAGTGCTCCCGGGACAGGGGGTCAAGAGACCCAGTACTTC.

The genes are TRBV20-1 and TRBJ2-7; D might be TRBD2 (6 bases). CDR3 length equals 12 residues. CDR1 DFQATT and CDR2 SNEGSKA come from the germline V gene (reference sequence). The CDR3 DNA follows: TGCAGAGCCTCGGGACTTGGGCACGAGCAGTACTTC. Amino acid sequence: CRASGLGHEQYF.

This chain uses TRBV20-1 with TRBJ1-1; TRBD1 is a possible D gene (6 bases). The germline gives CDR1 DFQATT, CDR2 SNEGSKA (reference sequence). The CDR3 covers 14 residues. Deletions cut 2 bases from V and 2 bases from J, with 12 bases between. The CDR3 protein is CSARTSRGNTEAFF. DNA of the CDR3: TGCAGTGCTAGAACTTCCAGGGGTAACACTGAAGCTTTCTTT.

This clonotype was seen a few times. The rearrangement links TRBV7-9 to TRBJ2-2, with 9 bases that match TRBD2. CDR1 SEHNR and CDR2 FQNEAQ come from the germline V gene (reference sequence). V lost 6 bases and J lost 0; bases outside the gene matches: 5. The CDR3 extends over 16 amino acids. The CDR3 reads CASSSPSGTNTGELFF. CDR3 nucleotide sequence: TGTGCCAGCAGTTCCCCTAGCGGGACGAACACCGGGGAGCTGTTTTTT.

In the case of this clonotype: Just one base apart from a much larger clone, this may be a read error. The V and J genes are TRBV20-1 and TRBJ2-7; TRBD2 aligns across 12 bases. Germline-derived CDR1 and CDR2 are DFQATT and SNEGSKA (reference sequence). This CDR3 spans 19 amino acids. The chain's CDR3 is CCARDRSSGRATSSYEQYF. CDR3 DNA: TGCTGTGCTAGAGATCGGTCTAGCGGGAGGGCCACCTCCTCCTACGAGCAGTACTTC.

The CDR3 DNA reads as TGTGCCACCAGCAGCACAGGGGGGACCTACGAGCAGTACTTC. It specifies CATSSTGGTYEQYF. V gene TRBV24-1 combines with J gene TRBJ2-7; 8 bases align to TRBD1. CDR3 size: 14 residues. V dropped 7 bases and J dropped 2; count of bases not matched to a gene: 6. CDR1 and CDR2 from the germline V gene are KGHDR and SFDVKD.

The CDR3 DNA is TGTGCCAGCAAAAACCAGTATAGCAATCAGCCCCAGCATTTT. Its protein product is CASKNQYSNQPQHF. The genes are TRBV6-1 and TRBJ1-5, with D unclear. The length of the CDR3 is 14 residues. The V end was cut by 7 bases, the J end by 0 bases, with 10 bases between. Germline V gives CDR1 MNHNS, CDR2 SASEGT.

V and J are TRBV20-1 and TRBJ2-7, with TRBD2 matching over 12 bases. This CDR3 region has 12 residues. From germline, CDR1 is DFQATT and CDR2 SNEGSKA (reference sequence). In DNA, the CDR3 is TGCAGGCTAGCGGGAGGGCCCTCCGAGCAGTACTTC. It translates to CRLAGGPSEQYF.